The clone carrying this TCR beta chain has just a few counts. Its antigen remains unidentified. Making use of molecular barcodes, quantitative 5'-RACE generated TCR beta libraries. TCRdb used MiXCR to reprocess the 5' RACE reads, holding one entry per CDR3 protein. The sample yields around 770,000 distinct CDR3 sequences, around 19% seen once. This sample is drawn from a study of CD8 T cells in ankylosing spondylitis. Germline CDR1 MNHNS, CDR2 SASEGT. V dropped 2 bases and J dropped 0; count of bases not matched to a gene: 2. The CDR3 extends over 16 amino acids. Regarding the study as a whole: Disease-associated clones were reportedly significantly overrepresented in matched ankylosing spondylitis synovial fluid. Within ankylosing spondylitis blood, a TCR beta motif made up of fewer than ten highly homologous variants appeared to be characteristic.

The TCR sequence derives from a male donor with ankylosing spondylitis. Source material: blood, either unsorted or a sorted T cell fraction (not recorded which). The chain links TRBV6-1 to TRBJ2-3, with 10 positions matching TRBD2. CDR3 in DNA: TGTGCCAGCAGTGAATCTAGCGGGAGAAGCACAGATACGCAGTATTTT. This encodes CASSESSGRSTDTQYF.